These 11 T cell receptor beta chains came from one sample sequenced in a study of CD8+ T cells in alopecia areata. RNA, once extracted, was reverse transcribed into cDNA for use as the sequencing template. Repertoires were generated with immunoSEQ multiplex PCR, while TCRdb's copy carries only in-frame clones and drops some. The sample lists about 140,000 clones, roughly 60% occurring once. Sequencing used CD4+ T cells sorted from blood. These receptors were collected from a human donor in good health.

This chain connects TRBV25-1 to TRBJ2-5; TRBD1 aligns across 7 bases. The CDR3 has 17 residues. V trimming: 4 bases; J trimming: 1 base; junction bases outside the gene matches: 12. Germline-derived CDR1 and CDR2 are MGHDK and SYGVNS. CDR3 DNA sequence: TGTGCCAGCAGTGGTCGGAAGGGGGCAAGGGGCCAAGAGACCCAGTACTTC. It yields the protein CASSGRKGARGQETQYF.

The J gene is TRBJ1-2, the V gene TRBV29-1; TRBD1 matches 7 bases. Germline lookup yields CDR1 SQVTM and CDR2 ANQGSEA. The trim removed 7 bases at V and 8 bases at J, leaving 10 bases unmatched. The CDR3 sequence is 12 residues long. The CDR3 sequence is CSAPNRGRGYTF. The CDR3 nucleotides read TGCAGCGCCCCAAACAGGGGAAGAGGCTACACCTTC.

CDR3 sequence reads: CASSPEAGTTEAFF. CDR3 bases: TGTGCCAGCAGCCCCGAAGCAGGGACCACTGAAGCTTTCTTT. The chain has TRBV9 and TRBJ1-1, with D possibly matching TRBD1 (5 bases). V dropped 4 bases and J dropped 4 bases, with 14 bases sitting between them. CDR1 and CDR2 from the germline V gene are SGDLS and YYNGEE. The CDR3 is 14 residues long.

The chain has TRBV9 and TRBJ2-3, with D tentatively TRBD2 (5 bases). Trimming stripped 7 bases from V and 2 bases from J, with 8 bases between. The CDR3 contains 12 residues. CDR1 is SGDLS, CDR2 YYNGEE, per germline. The CDR3 sequence is CASGSDTDTQYF. CDR3 nucleotides: TGTGCCAGCGGTAGCGACACAGATACGCAGTATTTT. The variable domain in full, completed from reference TRBV9 and TRBJ2-3, reads DSGVTQTPKHLITATGQRVTLRCSPRSGDLSVYWYQQSLDQGLQFLIQYYNGEERAKGNILERFSAQQFPDLHSELNLSSLELGDSALYFCASGSDTDTQYFGPGTRLTVL.

This clone was counted only a few times. This chain connects TRBV5-1 to TRBJ1-2; D is uncertain. Trimming took off 2 bases at V and 8 bases at J, with 16 bases between the two ends. This CDR3 has 14 amino acids. CDR1 SGHRS and CDR2 YFSETQ come from the germline V gene. The CDR3 region is CASSLRLDRNGYTF. The DNA for the CDR3 is TGCGCCAGCAGCTTACGTCTGGACCGTAACGGCTACACCTTC.

The J gene is TRBJ2-5, the V gene TRBV6-5; D gene ambiguous. Trimming cost V 6 bases and J 1 base, with 9 bases left between them. The CDR3 is made up of 13 amino acids. The germline V gene encodes CDR1 MNHEY and CDR2 SVGAGI. The CDR3 coding sequence is TGTGCCAGCAGAAATGGGCCCCAAGAGACCCAGTACTTC. Protein sequence: CASRNGPQETQYF.

This sequence joins TRBV27 and TRBJ2-7; 10 bases are a match to TRBD2. The CDR3 consists of 15 residues. V was clipped by 8 bases and J by 1 base; unmatched bases: 8. The germline V gene has CDR1 MNHEY and CDR2 SMNVEV (reference sequence). CDR3 DNA sequence: TGTGCCAGCGCAAGATCGACTAGCGGGTCCTACGAGCAGTACTTC. This translates into CASARSTSGSYEQYF.

This chain uses TRBV30 with TRBJ1-5, with 10 positions matching TRBD1. J gave up 4 bases and V 3 bases, and 9 bases lay outside the gene matches. The germline gives CDR1 GTSNPN, CDR2 SVGIG (reference sequence). This CDR3 contains 16 residues. In DNA form, the CDR3 reads TGTGCCTGGAGCGCGAAGCTGGGACAGGGGAATCAGCCCCAGCATTTT. Amino acids: CAWSAKLGQGNQPQHF.

This clone was picked up a small number of times. This chain connects TRBV30 to TRBJ2-3; D gene unclear. The length of the CDR3 is 14 residues. CDR1 and CDR2 (germline): GTSNPN, SVGIG (reference sequence). V was shortened by 3 bases and J by 2 bases, with 12 bases between the two germline ends. This chain's CDR3 is CAWRRVPFTDTQYF. In nucleotides, the CDR3 is TGTGCCTGGAGAAGAGTCCCGTTCACAGATACGCAGTATTTT. Filled out from reference TRBV30 and TRBJ2-3, the complete variable domain reads SQTIHQWPATLVQPVGSPLSLECTVEGTSNPNLYWYRQAAGRGLQLLFYSVGIGQISSEVPQNLSASRPQDRQFILSSKKLLLSDSGFYLCAWRRVPFTDTQYFGPGTRLTVL.

With regard to this clone: The sample carries other DNA sequences with the same CDR3. This chain joins TRBV5-1 and TRBJ2-5; 7 bases line up with TRBD2. V trimming: 3 bases; J trimming: 5 bases; junction bases outside the gene matches: 4. The V gene's germline CDR1 is SGHRS and CDR2 YFSETQ. The CDR3 contains 13 residues. The CDR3 sequence: CASSSGLRETQYF. The CDR3 DNA sequence: TGCGCCAGCAGCTCGGGACTACGGGAGACCCAGTACTTC.

This chain links TRBV6-6 with TRBJ1-2; 9 bases are a match to TRBD1. The length of the CDR3 is 14 residues. The germline gives CDR1 MNHNY, CDR2 SVGAGI (reference sequence). V shed 2 bases, J shed 5 bases, and the junction held 3 bases outside the gene matches. CDR3 residues: CASSYTDRGYGYTF. Here the CDR3 DNA reads TGTGCCAGCAGTTACACGGACAGGGGATATGGCTACACCTTC.